This entry lists 9 T cell receptor beta chains sequenced from one sample in a study of early T cells in non-severe SARS-CoV-2 infection. MiXCR, applied by TCRdb to the 5' RACE reads, yields one record per CDR3 protein. The sample holds tens of thousands of distinct CDR3 sequences, 12% seen once. Specimen: whole blood. The receptors were sampled from an adult who was a healthcare worker with PCR-confirmed SARS-CoV-2 infection or an uninfected control (not recorded which).

This clonotype was seen a few times. The V and J genes are TRBV20-1 and TRBJ1-3, with a possible D match to TRBD1 (5 bases). In germline, CDR1 is DFQATT, CDR2 SNEGSKA (reference sequence). The CDR3 has 12 residues. V lost 3 bases to trimming and J lost 2 bases, with 5 bases between them. CDR3 coding DNA: TGCAGTGCTAGGGGACCTGGAAACACCATATATTTT. As protein: CSARGPGNTIYF.

This clonotype was seen many times. The chain recombines TRBV5-3 with TRBJ2-7, with TRBD1 matching 10 bases. TRBV5-3 is designated an ORF whose function remains uncertain. Trimming at V came to 4 bases and at J to 5 bases, leaving 18 bases not matched to a gene. There are 18 residues in the CDR3. CDR3: CARSVGEMVGQGRNEQYF. DNA for the CDR3: TGTGCCAGAAGCGTAGGGGAGATGGTGGGACAGGGGAGGAACGAGCAGTACTTC.

The chain carries TRBV20-1 and TRBJ1-6; possibly TRBD1 for D (5 bases). V lost 0 bases to trimming and J lost 7 bases, with 16 bases between them. CDR3 length equals 16 residues. Germline values: CDR1 DFQATT, CDR2 SNEGSKA (reference sequence). The chain's CDR3 is CSARDAQGTGNSPLHF. The CDR3 coding sequence is TGCAGTGCTAGAGATGCCCAGGGCACGGGCAATTCACCCCTCCACTTT.

This clonotype showed up many times. This chain links TRBV24-1 with TRBJ2-2, with 8 positions matching TRBD2. CDR3 length equals 15 residues. The germline CDR1 and CDR2 sequences are KGHDR and SFDVKD. V gave up 4 bases and J gave up 6 bases; unmatched junction bases: 6. The CDR3 sequence is CATSDPGLVAGELFF. For the CDR3, the DNA is TGTGCCACCAGTGACCCGGGACTAGTTGCCGGGGAGCTGTTTTTT.

This clonotype was seen only a few times. The chain uses TRBV9 and TRBJ1-1; no clear D gene. The CDR3 runs to 14 residues. Trimming removed 0 bases from V and 6 bases from J, with 12 bases in between. CDR1 and CDR2 from the germline V gene are SGDLS and YYNGEE. The CDR3 DNA reads as TGTGCCAGCAGCGTAGTCGCAGGAACGGCTGAAGCTTTCTTT. As protein: CASSVVAGTAEAFF.

This chain connects TRBV11-2 to TRBJ1-1; no clear D gene. This CDR3 is 13 amino acids long. Germline CDR1 and CDR2: SGHAT and FQNNGV. The V and J ends lost 5 bases and 0 bases respectively, with 7 bases between them. Here the CDR3 reads CASSAQLNTEAFF. CDR3 bases: TGTGCCAGCAGCGCCCAGTTGAACACTGAAGCTTTCTTT.

As to this clonotype: Without the conserved terminal phenylalanine or tryptophan, this CDR3 likely stems from a read error. The chain employs TRBV4-1 and TRBJ1-1; TRBD1 might be the D (5 bases). This CDR3 has 13 residues. Germline loops: CDR1 MGHRA, CDR2 YSYEKL. Trimming left V 1 base short and J 6 bases short, with 9 bases between. The CDR3 DNA follows: TGCGCCAGCAGCCAAGGCTCGGGACCTGAAGCTTTCTAT. Protein product: CASSQGSGPEAFY.

The genes are TRBV1 and TRBJ1-4. TRBV1 is a known pseudogene. The CDR3 contains 13 residues. CDR3: CTSSLTANEKLFF. The CDR3, as DNA: TGCACCAGCAGCCTGACGGCTAATGAAAAACTGTTTTTT.

This clonotype was recorded at least ten times. The rearrangement joins TRBV12-3 or TRBV12-4 to TRBJ1-6, with 9 bases lining up with TRBD1. The V segment lost 2 bases and the J segment 9 bases; nucleotides outside the gene matches: 5. The CDR3 is 15 residues long. The CDR3 DNA reads as TGTGCCAGCAGTTTATGGGACAGGGCTTCTTCACCCCTCCACTTT. Translating it yields CASSLWDRASSPLHF.